The text below deals with one T cell receptor beta chain. Its specificity is not known. This entry is derived from a study of PD-1 blockade in classical Hodgkin lymphoma. Findings and limits, study-wide: There was a significant rise in CD4+ TCR diversity by C4D1, with no such rise for CD8+. Healthy donors reportedly exceeded newly diagnosed patients in baseline TCR diversity.

The time point denotes: cycle 4 day 1 (C4D1), after 5 to 7 weeks of nivolumab. Every patient was affected by relapse after autologous stem cell transplantation, while exposure to brentuximab vedotin was not uniform. The V end lost 8 bases, the J end lost 0 bases, and 8 bases lay between the germline ends. Per the germline V gene, CDR1 is SNHLY and CDR2 is FYNNEI. This CDR3 spans 13 amino acids. This table comes from immunoSEQ multiplex PCR, and its TCRdb copy is limited to in-frame clones, with some not included. The sample includes tens of thousands of clones, roughly 92% seen only once; the top ten take roughly 8%.

The V gene is TRBV2, the J gene TRBJ1-3, with D unclear. The starting material was peripheral blood mononuclear cells (PBMCs), obtained before the fourth cycle of nivolumab. The sequence derives from a human donor with classical Hodgkin lymphoma. CDR3 residues: CASQLDSGNTIYF. The CDR3 region has the DNA TGTGCCAGCCAATTGGACTCTGGAAACACCATATATTTT. The variable domain in full, completed from reference TRBV2 and TRBJ1-3, reads EPEVTQTPSHQVTQMGQEVILRCVPISNHLYFYWYRQILGQKVEFLVSFYNNEISEKSEIFDDQFSVERPDGSNFTLKIRSTKLEDSAMYFCASQLDSGNTIYFGEGSWLTVV.